These T cell receptor beta chains were read from a single sample in a study of monozygotic twins with cystic fibrosis. Generated by immunoSEQ multiplex PCR, the TCRdb table keeps only in-frame clones and is missing some. The sample carries approximately 15,000 clones, approximately 95% recorded once. Specimen: blood. All receptors come from a girl aged 2 to 10 with cystic fibrosis. The CDR3 runs from the conserved cysteine through the conserved F or W. A D gene is named only where the DNA matches it firmly. Size is omitted from some rows. Given values are once, few, many or a class for expanded clones.

d_call: TRBD2; v_call: TRBV6-6; clone_size: NA; j_call: TRBJ2-1; cdr3_aa: CASSTRGTSGRGQFF; cdr3_nt: TGTGCCAGCAGTACTCGGGGGACTAGCGGACGTGGGCAGTTCTTC
d_call: TRBD1; v_call: TRBV6-6; clone_size: NA; j_call: TRBJ1-2; cdr3_aa: CASRPGGAGGYTF; cdr3_nt: TGTGCCAGCAGACCAGGGGGCGCGGGTGGCTACACCTTC
d_call: NA; v_call: TRBV25-1; clone_size: NA; j_call: TRBJ2-1; cdr3_aa: CASAGLYNEQFF; cdr3_nt: TGTGCCAGCGCTGGGCTGTACAATGAGCAGTTCTTC
d_call: NA; v_call: TRBV2; clone_size: NA; j_call: TRBJ2-5; cdr3_aa: CASSTQETQYF; cdr3_nt: TGTGCCAGCAGTACACAAGAGACCCAGTACTTC
d_call: TRBD1; v_call: TRBV18; clone_size: NA; j_call: TRBJ1-1; cdr3_aa: CASSPWTGGDTEAFF; cdr3_nt: TGTGCCAGCTCACCGTGGACAGGGGGTGACACTGAAGCTTTCTTT
d_call: NA; v_call: TRBV6-5; clone_size: NA; j_call: TRBJ2-2; cdr3_aa: CASSYSWGESGELFF; cdr3_nt: TGTGCCAGCAGTTACTCTTGGGGGGAGAGCGGGGAGCTGTTTTTT
d_call: TRBD2; v_call: TRBV5-1; clone_size: NA; j_call: TRBJ2-3; cdr3_aa: CASSRQAGGGTDTQYF; cdr3_nt: TGCGCCAGCAGCCGTCAAGCGGGAGGGGGAACAGATACGCAGTATTTT
d_call: NA; v_call: TRBV13; clone_size: NA; j_call: TRBJ2-1; cdr3_aa: CASSLRRGDEQFF; cdr3_nt: TGTGCCAGCAGCTTGAGGAGGGGCGATGAGCAGTTCTTC
d_call: NA; v_call: TRBV7-8; clone_size: NA; j_call: TRBJ2-1; cdr3_aa: CASTPAPGPNYEQFF; cdr3_nt: TGTGCCAGCACCCCAGCCCCAGGGCCAAACTATGAGCAGTTCTTC
d_call: NA; v_call: TRBV6-6; clone_size: once; j_call: TRBJ1-2; cdr3_aa: CASRRDHANYGYTF; cdr3_nt: TGTGCCAGCAGGAGGGATCACGCTAACTATGGCTACACCTTC